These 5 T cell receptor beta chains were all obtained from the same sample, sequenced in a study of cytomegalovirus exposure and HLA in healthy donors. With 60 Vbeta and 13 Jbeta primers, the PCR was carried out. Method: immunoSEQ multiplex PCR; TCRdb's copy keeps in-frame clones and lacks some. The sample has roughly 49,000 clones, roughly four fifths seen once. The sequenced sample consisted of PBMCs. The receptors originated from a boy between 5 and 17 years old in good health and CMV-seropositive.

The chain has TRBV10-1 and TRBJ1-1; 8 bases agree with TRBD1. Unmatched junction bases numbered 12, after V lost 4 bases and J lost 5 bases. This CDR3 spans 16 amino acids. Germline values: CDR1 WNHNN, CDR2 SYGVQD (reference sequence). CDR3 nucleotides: TGCGCCAGCAGTGCGGACAGGGTAGGTGAGAGGACTGAAGCTTTCTTT. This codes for CASSADRVGERTEAFF.

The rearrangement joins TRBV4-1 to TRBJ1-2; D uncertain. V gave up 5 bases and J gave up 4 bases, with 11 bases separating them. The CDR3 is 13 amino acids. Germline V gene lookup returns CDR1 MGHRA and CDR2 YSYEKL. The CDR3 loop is CASSAVEFYGYTF. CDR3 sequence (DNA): TGCGCCAGCAGCGCGGTGGAATTCTATGGCTACACCTTC.

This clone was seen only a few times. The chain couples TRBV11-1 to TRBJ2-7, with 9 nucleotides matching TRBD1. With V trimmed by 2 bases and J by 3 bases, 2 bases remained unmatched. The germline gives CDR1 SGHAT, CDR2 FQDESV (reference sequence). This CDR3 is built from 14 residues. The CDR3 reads CASSLMDRGYEQYF. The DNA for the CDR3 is TGTGCCAGCAGCTTAATGGACAGGGGCTACGAGCAGTACTTC.

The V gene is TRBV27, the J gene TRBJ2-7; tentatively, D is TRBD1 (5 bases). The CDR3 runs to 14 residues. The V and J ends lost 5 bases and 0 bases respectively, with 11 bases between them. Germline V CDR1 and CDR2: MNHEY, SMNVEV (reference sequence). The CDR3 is CASSRQSSSYEQYF. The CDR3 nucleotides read TGTGCCAGCAGTCGACAGTCCAGCTCCTACGAGCAGTACTTC.

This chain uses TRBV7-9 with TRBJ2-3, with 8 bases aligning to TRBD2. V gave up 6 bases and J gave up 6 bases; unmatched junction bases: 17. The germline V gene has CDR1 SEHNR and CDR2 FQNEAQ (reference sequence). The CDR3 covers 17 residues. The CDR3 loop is CASSFPSRAGGSDTQYF. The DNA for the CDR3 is TGTGCCAGCAGTTTTCCCTCCCGGGCGGGGGGCAGCGATACGCAGTATTTT. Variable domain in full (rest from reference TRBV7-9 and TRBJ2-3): DTGVSQNPRHKITKRGQNVTFRCDPISEHNRLYWYRQTLGQGPEFLTYFQNEAQLEKSRLLSDRFSAERPKGSFSTLEIQRTEQGDSAMYLCASSFPSRAGGSDTQYFGPGTRLTVL.